This T cell receptor beta chain derives from a study of control samples from healthy donors and cancer patients. TCRdb's table, derived via immunoSEQ multiplex PCR, lists solely in-frame clones and lacks some. The table includes around 140,000 clones, around 90% detected once. This clone appeared a single time. Material for sequencing was blood. This TCR was recovered from a man between 35 and 55 years old in good health.

The CDR3 region is CASSHYDSSTDTQYF. CDR3 nucleotides: TGCGCCAGCAGCCATTACGACAGTAGCACAGATACGCAGTATTTT. This chain connects TRBV5-1 to TRBJ2-3; a possible D gene is TRBD1 (5 bases). Germline lookup yields CDR1 SGHRS and CDR2 YFSETQ. The CDR3 length is 15 residues. The germline V and J ends were trimmed by 4 bases and 0 bases, with 12 bases remaining between them.